This T cell receptor (beta chain) was captured in a study of cytomegalovirus exposure and HLA in healthy donors. As for this clone: Its antigen is not identified.

V dropped 6 bases and J dropped 4; count of bases not matched to a gene: 9. The germline V gene has CDR1 SGHNT and CDR2 YYREEE (reference sequence). The CDR3 covers 15 residues. The PCR was carried out with 60 Vbeta primers and 13 Jbeta primers. Using immunoSEQ multiplex PCR, the repertoire was profiled, and TCRdb retains in-frame clones only, with some absent. In the table there are about 240,000 clones, around 81% of which are singletons. Overall study results and limits: Likely technical artifact: a cluster of highly shared sequence variants. A missense variant in DCLRE1C was later tied to TCR beta V- and J-gene trimming. Reports showed the classifier diagnosing cytomegalovirus status with high specificity and sensitivity.

The source is a woman aged 55-69 years in good health and CMV-seropositive. The rearrangement uses TRBV5-4 and TRBJ2-2; 7 bases agree with TRBD1. The sample was PBMCs. The CDR3: CASTLQGFSTGELFF. The CDR3, as DNA: TGTGCCAGCACCCTACAGGGGTTTAGCACCGGGGAGCTGTTTTTT.